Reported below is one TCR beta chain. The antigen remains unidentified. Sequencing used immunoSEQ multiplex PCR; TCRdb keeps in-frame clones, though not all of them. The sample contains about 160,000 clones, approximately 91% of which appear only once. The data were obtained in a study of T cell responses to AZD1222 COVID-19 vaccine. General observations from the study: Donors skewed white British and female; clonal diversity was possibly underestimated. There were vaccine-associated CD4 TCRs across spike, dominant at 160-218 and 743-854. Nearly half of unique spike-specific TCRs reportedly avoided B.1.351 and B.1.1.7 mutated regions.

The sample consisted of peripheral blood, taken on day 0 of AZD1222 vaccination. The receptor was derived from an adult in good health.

The CDR3 DNA follows: TGTGCCACCAGTGATTCCACAGGGAGTGGCTACACCTTC. It codes for CATSDSTGSGYTF. The chain has TRBV24-1 and TRBJ1-2; D possibly corresponds to TRBD1 (6 bases). The length of the CDR3 is 13 residues. Germline CDR1 reads KGHDR; CDR2 reads SFDVKD. The germline V and J ends were trimmed by 2 bases and 7 bases, with 10 bases remaining between them.